This entry features one T cell receptor (beta chain) sequence. Germline CDR1 and CDR2: SGDLS and YYNGEE. The CDR3 has 15 residues. Losses at the gene ends were 1 base for V and 5 bases for J; bases not matched to a gene: 4. This entry comes from a study of T cells in Graves' hyperthyroidism and ophthalmopathy. RNA transcripts were the template for amplifying TCR beta CDR3 regions. The HTBI set primed first-round TCR CDR3 RT-PCR. TCRdb re-derived calls from the multiplex PCR reads in MiXCR, one entry per CDR3 protein. Among 300,000 to 350,000 distinct CDR3 sequences, roughly 18% were seen once, and the ten largest hold about 16%.

The sample consisted of blood. The TCR was taken from a woman in her thirties or forties with Graves' ophthalmopathy. This rearrangement joins TRBV9 to TRBJ2-2; TRBD2 matches 8 bases. The CDR3 is CASSVSSGGTGELFF. The DNA of the CDR3 is TGTGCCAGCAGCGTATCCAGCGGGGGTACCGGGGAGCTGTTTTTT.